The 10 T cell receptor beta chains presented below share a single source sample, sequenced in a study of T cells in Graves' hyperthyroidism and ophthalmopathy. Researchers amplified the TCR beta CDR3 regions from RNA transcripts. HTBI primers were employed in a first-round RT-PCR of the TCR CDR3. One entry per CDR3 protein, called by TCRdb with MiXCR from the multiplex PCR reads. Of roughly 380,000 distinct CDR3 sequences detected, roughly an eighth appear once; the ten largest clones hold about 5%. The source material was blood. Receptors were obtained from a woman aged 18-29 years with Graves' hyperthyroidism.

This clonotype was seen ten or more times. The V gene is TRBV11-2, the J gene TRBJ2-7, with D hard to call. The CDR3 is 15 amino acids. Germline V gene data show CDR1 as SGHAT and CDR2 as FQNNGV. V lost 1 base and J 2 bases, leaving 12 bases between the germline ends. The CDR3 DNA sequence: TGTGCCAGCAGCTTAGGTGGGAATAGTGCCTACGAGCAGTACTTC. As protein: CASSLGGNSAYEQYF.

This clonotype was observed a few times. The chain uses TRBV4-3 and TRBJ1-2, with unresolved D. Germline V gene lookup returns CDR1 LGHNA and CDR2 YSLEER. Between the trimmed V and J ends, which lost 1 base and 4 bases, there was a span of 4 bases. The CDR3 is made up of 12 amino acids. The CDR3 DNA is TGCGCCAGCAGCCAAGGGGCCTATGGCTACACCTTC. Translation gives CASSQGAYGYTF.

This clonotype was counted at least ten times. This sequence joins TRBV10-2 and TRBJ2-7; D not certain. Trimming stripped 2 bases from V and 4 bases from J, with 9 bases between. The CDR3 is 13 residues long. The germline V gene encodes CDR1 WSHSY and CDR2 SAAADI. The CDR3 nucleotides are TGCGCCAGCAGTGAGGGTGTTCGGTACGAGCAGTACTTC. Amino acid sequence: CASSEGVRYEQYF.

At least ten counts were recorded for this clonotype. One end of the junction fails to match germline, which may point to a read error. This chain connects TRBV28 to TRBJ2-1; possible D gene TRBD1, 5 bases. This CDR3 spans 16 amino acids. The germline gives CDR1 MDHEN, CDR2 SYDVKM. The CDR3 bases are TGTGCCAGCAGTTTAGTTACAGGAGACTCCTACAATGAGCAATTCTTC. Translated: CASSLVTGDSYNEQFF.

Comment on this clonotype: Here the CDR3 omits its conserved ending phenylalanine or tryptophan, so a read error is the likely source. This rearrangement joins TRBV5-1 to TRBJ2-5; D perhaps matches TRBD1 (6 bases). The V end was cut by 0 bases, the J end by 1 base, with 7 bases between. Germline V gene data show CDR1 as SGHRS and CDR2 as YFSETQ. There are 14 residues in the CDR3. CDR3 sequence (DNA): TGCGCCAGCAGCTTGGCAGGGGCCCAAGAGACCCAGTACCTC. Its protein is CASSLAGAQETQYL.

The chain has TRBV6-2 or TRBV6-3 and TRBJ2-3; 13 nucleotides align to TRBD2. The CDR3 length is 17 residues. Germline V gene data show CDR1 as MNHEY and CDR2 as SVGEGT. With 5 bases clipped from V and 2 bases from J, the junction kept 7 bases outside the gene matches. Here the CDR3 reads CASSPFGTSGTTDTQYF. The CDR3 DNA is TGTGCCAGCAGTCCTTTTGGGACTAGCGGGACCACAGATACGCAGTATTTT.

This clonotype was detected only a few times. The V and J genes are TRBV15 and TRBJ1-2; D remains unclear. The CDR3 spans 15 residues. Trimming took off 4 bases at V and 4 bases at J, with 16 bases between the two ends. Germline CDR1 reads LNHNV; CDR2 reads YYDKDF (reference sequence). CDR3 amino acids: CATSTQAPVGYGYTF. As DNA, the CDR3 is TGTGCCACCAGCACCCAGGCGCCGGTGGGCTATGGCTACACCTTC. The variable domain in full, completed from reference TRBV15 and TRBJ1-2, reads DAMVIQNPRYQVTQFGKPVTLSCSQTLNHNVMYWYQQKSSQAPKLLFHYYDKDFNNEADTPDNFQSRRPNTSFCFLDIRSPGLGDTAMYLCATSTQAPVGYGYTFGSGTRLTVV.

The V and J genes are TRBV5-6 and TRBJ2-2, with 13 bases fitting TRBD2. Germline V CDR1 and CDR2: SGHDT, YYEEEE. The CDR3 consists of 19 residues. V was clipped by 4 bases and J by 7 bases; unmatched bases: 16. Here the CDR3 reads CASSPDVLGLAGEDGELFF. The CDR3 region has the DNA TGTGCCAGCAGCCCCGACGTTCTCGGACTAGCGGGAGAGGACGGGGAGCTGTTTTTT.

Many counts were recorded for this clonotype. This chain joins TRBV10-3 and TRBJ2-1; D possibly corresponds to TRBD1 (5 bases). Germline V gene lookup returns CDR1 ENHRY and CDR2 SYGVKD. The V end lost 0 bases, the J end lost 6 bases, and 12 bases lay between the germline ends. The CDR3 extends over 15 amino acids. The CDR3 sequence: CAISESRSQVNEQFF. DNA of the CDR3: TGTGCCATCAGTGAGTCGAGATCACAGGTCAATGAGCAGTTCTTC.

This clonotype has ten or more counts. The chain recombines TRBV20-1 with TRBJ2-7, with 11 bases that match TRBD2. The CDR3 extends over 15 amino acids. Trimming took 3 bases from V and 5 from J; bases not matched to a gene: 9. Germline values: CDR1 DFQATT, CDR2 SNEGSKA (reference sequence). The CDR3 region is CSARDSGRAKDEQYF. The DNA of the CDR3 is TGCAGTGCTAGGGATAGCGGGAGGGCGAAGGACGAGCAGTACTTC.